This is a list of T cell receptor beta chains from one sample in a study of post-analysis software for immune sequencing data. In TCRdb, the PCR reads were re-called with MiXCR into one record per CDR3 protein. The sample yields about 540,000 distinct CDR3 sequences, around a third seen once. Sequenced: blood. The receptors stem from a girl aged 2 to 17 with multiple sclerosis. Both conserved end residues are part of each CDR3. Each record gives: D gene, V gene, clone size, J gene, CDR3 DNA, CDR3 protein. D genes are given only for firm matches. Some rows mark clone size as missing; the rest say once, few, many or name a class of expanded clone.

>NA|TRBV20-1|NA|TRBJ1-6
TGCAGTGCTAGAGATTCGCCGGCGTGGGGCAGTTCACCCCTCCACTTT
CSARDSPAWGSSPLHF
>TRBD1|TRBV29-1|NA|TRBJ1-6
TGCAGCGTTGAAGATAAGGGCGGGCAGGGGGCTAGACCCCTCCACTTT
CSVEDKGGQGARPLHF
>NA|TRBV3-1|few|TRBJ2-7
TGTGCCAGCAGCCAACAGGGGGGGCGCCTCTACGAGCAGTACTTC
CASSQQGGRLYEQYF
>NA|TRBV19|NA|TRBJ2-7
TGTGCCAGTAGTATACTTGGGAACAGGGAGGACGAGCAGTACTTC
CASSILGNREDEQYF
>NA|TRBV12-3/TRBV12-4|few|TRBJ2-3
TGTGCCAGCAGTCACGGACTTAAAGGAGATACGCAGTATTTT
CASSHGLKGDTQYF
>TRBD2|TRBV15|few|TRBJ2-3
TGTGCCACCAGCAGGGGACTAGCGGGGCAACGCACAGATACGCAGTATTTT
CATSRGLAGQRTDTQYF
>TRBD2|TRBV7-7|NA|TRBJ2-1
TGTGCTAGCAGCCCAGACTCCCTAGCGGGGGTCAATGAGCAGTTCTTC
CASSPDSLAGVNEQFF
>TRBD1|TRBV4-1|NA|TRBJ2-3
TGCGCCACCCGACAGACCGGGACAGGGGTCACAGATACGCAGTATTTT
CATRQTGTGVTDTQYF
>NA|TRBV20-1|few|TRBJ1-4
TGCAGTGCCCGAATGACAGTAGATGTTGAAAAACTGTTTTTT
CSARMTVDVEKLFF
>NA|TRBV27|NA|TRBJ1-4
TGTGCCAGCAGTCCAATCTCAGGGGCCGGGAAAGAAAAACTGTTTTTT
CASSPISGAGKEKLFF
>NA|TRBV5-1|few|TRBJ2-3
TGCGCCAGCAGCCTTAGGGGGATCAGTACAGATACGCAGTATTTT
CASSLRGISTDTQYF
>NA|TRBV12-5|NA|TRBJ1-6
TGTGCTAGTGGTTTTTTGACTACCCGGCGGTCACCCCTCCACTTT
CASGFLTTRRSPLHF
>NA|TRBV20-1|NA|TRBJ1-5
TGCAGTGCTAGAGAACCTTTCCCAGGGAGGGACAATCAGCCCCAGCATTTT
CSAREPFPGRDNQPQHF
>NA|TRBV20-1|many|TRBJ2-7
TGCAGTGCTAGACCTTTCAGTGGGGCAGCCAACTCCTACGAGCAGTACTTC
CSARPFSGAANSYEQYF
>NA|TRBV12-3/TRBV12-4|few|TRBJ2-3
TGTGCCAGCAGTTTTGGCCTAGCATTCACAGATACGCAGTATTTT
CASSFGLAFTDTQYF
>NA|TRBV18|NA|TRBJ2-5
TGTGCCAGCTCACCACTTGCAGACAGCCAAGAGACCCAGTACTTC
CASSPLADSQETQYF
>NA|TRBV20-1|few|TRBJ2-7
TGCAGTGCTAACGGGGCCGATGAATCCTACGAGCAGTACTTC
CSANGADESYEQYF
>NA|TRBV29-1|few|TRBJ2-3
TGCAGCGCTCGGAGAACAGATACGCAGTATTTT
CSARRTDTQYF
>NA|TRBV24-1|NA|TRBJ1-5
TGTGCCACCAGTGATTCGGGACTGCTCCATCAGCCCCAGCATTTT
CATSDSGLLHQPQHF
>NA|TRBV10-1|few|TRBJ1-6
TGCGCCAGCAGTGAATCCCTCGGTTCACCCCTCCACTTT
CASSESLGSPLHF
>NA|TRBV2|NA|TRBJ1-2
TGTGCCAGCATGAGACAGTCCTATGGCTACACCTTC
CASMRQSYGYTF
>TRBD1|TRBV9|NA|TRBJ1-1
TGTGCCAGCAGCCCGACAGGGGGGCTGTCTGAAGCTTTCTTT
CASSPTGGLSEAFF
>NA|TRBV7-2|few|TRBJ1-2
TGTGCCAGCAGCCCCCATGTGAAGGGCTACACCTTC
CASSPHVKGYTF
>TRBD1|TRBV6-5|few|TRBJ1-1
TGTGCCAGCAGTTATTGGGGACAGGGGAACACTGAAGCTTTCTTT
CASSYWGQGNTEAFF
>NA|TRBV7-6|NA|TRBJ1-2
TGTGCCAGCAGCCCAGAGCAGGCAGGGTCGTATGGCTACACCTTC
CASSPEQAGSYGYTF
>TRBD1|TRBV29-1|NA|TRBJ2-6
TGCAGCGTTGCCCATGATGACAGGGTAGGGGCCAACGTCCTGACTTTC
CSVAHDDRVGANVLTF
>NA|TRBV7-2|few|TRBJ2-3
TGTGCCAGCAGCTTAGTTCTGCTCACAGATACGCAGTATTTT
CASSLVLLTDTQYF
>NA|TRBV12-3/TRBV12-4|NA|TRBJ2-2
TGTGCCAGCAGTTTAGGAGGGCAGGCCGGGGAGCTGTTTTTT
CASSLGGQAGELFF
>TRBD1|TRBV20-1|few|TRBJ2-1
TGCAGTGCCCAGACAGGGAATGAGCAGTTCTTC
CSAQTGNEQFF
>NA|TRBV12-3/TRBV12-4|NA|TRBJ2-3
TGTGCCAGCAGTTTAGGGAGTCTCACAGATACGCAGTATTTT
CASSLGSLTDTQYF
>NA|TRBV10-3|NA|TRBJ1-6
TGTGCCATCAGTGAAGGCCCAGGGGCAGGGTCACCCCTCCACTTT
CAISEGPGAGSPLHF
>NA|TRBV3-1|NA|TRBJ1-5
TGTGCCAGCAGCCAAGATCATAGTTATAGCAATCAGCCCCAGCATTTT
CASSQDHSYSNQPQHF
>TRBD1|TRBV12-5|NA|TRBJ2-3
TGTGCTAGTGGCCCCGGACAGGGGAGTGATACGCAGTATTTT
CASGPGQGSDTQYF
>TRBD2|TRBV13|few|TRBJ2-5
TGTGCCAGCAGCCTAAGGACTAGCGATGGGACCCAGTACTTC
CASSLRTSDGTQYF
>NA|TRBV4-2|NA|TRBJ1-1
TGTGCCAGCAGCCTCGGCGCGGGGGCGACTCCCACTGAAGCTTTCTTT
CASSLGAGATPTEAFF
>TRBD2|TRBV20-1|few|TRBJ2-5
TGCAGTGCTAGAGGATATGCAGCGGGGGGCCTAGGCCGGATCCAAGAGACCCAGTACTTC
CSARGYAAGGLGRIQETQYF